These 5 T cell receptor beta chains were sequenced from one sample in a study of cytomegalovirus exposure and HLA in healthy donors. 60 Vbeta and 13 Jbeta primers were used in PCR. The repertoire was sequenced with immunoSEQ multiplex PCR; TCRdb's copy has only in-frame clones and lacks some. The sample lists 60,000 to 100,000 clones; over 70% were seen once. The sequenced material came from PBMCs. The receptors were sampled from a male donor in good health and CMV-seropositive.

A single count supports this clone. The rearrangement links TRBV7-9 to TRBJ2-2; a possible D gene is TRBD1 (5 bases). The CDR3 runs to 16 residues. CDR1 is SEHNR and CDR2 is FQNEAQ in the germline V gene (reference sequence). The V end was cut by 4 bases, the J end by 4 bases, with 16 bases between. The CDR3 is CASSSFLTASTGELFF. The CDR3, as DNA: TGTGCCAGCAGCTCATTCTTGACAGCCAGCACCGGGGAGCTGTTTTTT.

This chain joins TRBV4-1 and TRBJ2-1; 10 bases line up with TRBD2. Germline trimming cut 4 bases from V and 7 bases from J; bases unmatched to any gene: 1. Per the germline V gene, CDR1 is MGHRA and CDR2 is YSYEKL. This CDR3 has 13 amino acids. CDR3 residues: CASSLSGRNEQFF. The CDR3 DNA reads TGCGCCAGCAGCCTTAGCGGGAGGAATGAGCAGTTCTTC.

This clone was detected only once. The rearrangement links TRBV27 to TRBJ2-7; TRBD2 aligns across 10 bases. With 8 bases clipped from V and 3 bases from J, the junction kept 16 bases outside the gene matches. Germline V gives CDR1 MNHEY, CDR2 SMNVEV (reference sequence). This CDR3 contains 17 residues. In nucleotides, the CDR3 is TGTGCCAGCGGTACGTCTGGTGGTTCTAGCGGGAGCTACGAGCAGTACTTC. Translated: CASGTSGGSSGSYEQYF.

The sample holds a few counts of this clone. The chain recombines TRBV5-4 with TRBJ1-1; D call uncertain. The CDR3 covers 14 residues. The germline V gene has CDR1 SGHNT and CDR2 YYREEE (reference sequence). The V and J ends lost 1 base and 1 base respectively, with 8 bases between them. CDR3 residues: CASSLTRENTEAFF. The CDR3 coding sequence is TGTGCCAGCAGCTTGACACGGGAGAACACTGAAGCTTTCTTT.

The CDR3 DNA reads as TGTGCCAGCAGTTACTCGATGTCAGGGGACGGCTACACCTTC. It is translated as CASSYSMSGDGYTF. The chain employs TRBV6-6 and TRBJ1-2, with D possibly TRBD1 on 6 matching bases. The CDR3 totals 14 residues. V was clipped by 0 bases and J by 8 bases, with 13 bases between them. From germline, CDR1 is MNHNY and CDR2 SVGAGI (reference sequence).